This T cell receptor (beta chain) was observed in a study of radiation and T cells in renal cell carcinoma (dated by TCRdb to 2020 to 2022). At the level of the whole study: The samples were drawn from a clinical trial, where primary renal cell carcinomas were treated with 15 Gy of stereotactic body radiation therapy and then removed by nephrectomy 4 weeks afterward. A total of around 50 samples underwent TCR beta sequencing, made up of some 26 tumors and about 27 peripheral blood samples. Across all 50 or so samples, several million unique CDR3 nucleotide sequences, encoding 2.5 million to 3 million unique CDR3 amino acid sequences, were identified. What the research found in general, with its limitations: The single-armed trial design could not address effects of radiation dose or scheduling on the TCR repertoire. Top tumor clonotypes rose in blood from baseline to 2 weeks post-radiation, then contracted by 4 weeks, suggesting transient expansion of tumor-resident clones. No pretreatment tumor biopsies were available, so the baseline intratumoral presence of clonotypes could not be determined. Changes in the blood repertoire were not tracked past 4 weeks after treatment.

With regard to this clone: The target of this receptor is not known. No much larger clone is present one base from it, and per-base qualities are unavailable.

V drops 0 bases and J drops 4 bases, leaving 12 bases in between. The CDR3 measures 15 amino acids from cysteine to phenylalanine. Here the CDR3 DNA is all that survives: 45 bases in frame from base 1. As encoded in the germline V gene, CDR1 is SGDLS while CDR2 is YYNGEE. TCR beta libraries were generated from genomic DNA with the immunoSEQ kit, following the manufacturer's recommendations. For library preparation, a first multiplex PCR was performed with proprietary primers, followed by a second PCR in which unique barcodes were added, and bead cleanups were performed after each round. A kit-provided positive control reaction and a negative control reaction were included in every sample batch. The final libraries were assessed on an Agilent 4200 TapeStation D1000 ScreenTape, pooled by volume, and quantified by qPCR. Sequencing was performed on an Illumina NextSeq500 with a MidOutput 150-cycle cartridge, and 156 Read1 and 15 Index1 cycles were run with kit custom primers. The pooled library was loaded at roughly 0.93 pM, with a roughly 22% PhiX control spiked in. The authors' pipeline ran thus. Vendor-processed data were analyzed in R, with a clonotype defined as all T cells sharing the same CDR3 nucleotide sequence. For clone abundance analyses, frequencies were normalized to the 10,000 most abundant clones in each sample. Before analysis, public T cell clones were removed, and these numbered fewer than six per sample on average. Tumor-enriched clonotypes and baseline blood-enriched clonotypes were defined as those with an abundance difference of at least 32-fold between compartments. A beta-binomial differential abundance model was used to identify clonotypes that were expanded or contracted between blood time points. Similarity between tumor and blood repertoires was quantified using the Baroni-Urbani and Buser coefficient, and groups were compared with two-tailed Wilcoxon tests in R. The table comes from immuneACCESS by way of TCRdb, which keeps in-frame sequences with V and J called. Part of the clones is missing from these tables; in studies checked, under half for an unresolved V gene and the rest for unknown reasons. From that table come the V and J calls and clone size; the DNA was used to work out D and trimming. The sample table lists roughly 120,000 clones, about 81% of them with a count of one. The ten largest clones represent approximately 1.9% of the sample.

The time point label on this specimen signifies: blood 2 weeks post-SBRT. This specimen's treatment or condition label, interpreted: 15 Gy SBRT to primary tumor, nephrectomy 4 weeks later. To follow tumor-enriched clonotypes, serial peripheral blood was collected from radiation-treated patients at baseline and at 2 weeks and 4 weeks after SBRT. Renal cell carcinoma with clear cell pathology was present in all patients. Genomic DNA for TCR sequencing was prepared using the QIAamp DNA Blood Mini Kit (Qiagen). Only samples passing all quality control checks were included in the analyses. This receptor was obtained from a woman aged 55-75 years with renal cell carcinoma. The rearrangement combines TRBV9 with TRBJ2-3; TRBD2 is possibly the D segment (6 matching bases). Specimen: blood, collected from a patient whose treatment included radiotherapy and nephrectomy. The CDR3 sequence is CASSVGGSGADTQYF. The nucleotide sequence is given as TGTGCCAGCAGCGTAGGTGGATCGGGGGCAGATACGCAGTATTTT.